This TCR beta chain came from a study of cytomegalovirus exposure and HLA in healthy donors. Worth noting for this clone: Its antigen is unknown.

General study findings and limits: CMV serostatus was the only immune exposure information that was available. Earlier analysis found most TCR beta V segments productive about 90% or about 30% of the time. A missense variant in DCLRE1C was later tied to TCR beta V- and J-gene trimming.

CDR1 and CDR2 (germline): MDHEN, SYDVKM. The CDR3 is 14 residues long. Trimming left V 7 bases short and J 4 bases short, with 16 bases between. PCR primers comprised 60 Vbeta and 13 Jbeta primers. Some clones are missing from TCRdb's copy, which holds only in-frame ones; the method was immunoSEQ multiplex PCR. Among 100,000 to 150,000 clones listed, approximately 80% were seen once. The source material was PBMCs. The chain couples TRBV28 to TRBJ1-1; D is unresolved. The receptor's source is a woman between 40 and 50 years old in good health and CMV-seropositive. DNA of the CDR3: TGTGCCAGCAACAGTCGGGGTTTGGGCACTGAAGCTTTCTTT. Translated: CASNSRGLGTEAFF.